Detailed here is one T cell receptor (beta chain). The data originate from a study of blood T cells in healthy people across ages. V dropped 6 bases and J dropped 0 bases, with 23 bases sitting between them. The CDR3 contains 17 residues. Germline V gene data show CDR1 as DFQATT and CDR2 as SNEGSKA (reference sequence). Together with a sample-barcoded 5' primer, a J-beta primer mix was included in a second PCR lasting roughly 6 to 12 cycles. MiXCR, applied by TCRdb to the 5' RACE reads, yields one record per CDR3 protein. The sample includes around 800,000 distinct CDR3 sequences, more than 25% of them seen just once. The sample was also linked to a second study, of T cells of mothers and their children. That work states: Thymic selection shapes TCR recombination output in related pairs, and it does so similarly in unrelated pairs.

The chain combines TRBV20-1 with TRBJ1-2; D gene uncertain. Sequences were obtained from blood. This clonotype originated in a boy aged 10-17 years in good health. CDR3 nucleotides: TGCAGTGCCCCTTTCACTGGGTGGCGGTCAGCTAACTATGGCTACACCTTC. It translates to CSAPFTGWRSANYGYTF.